This T cell receptor beta chain was captured by sequencing in a study of Ad26.COV2.S vaccination and SARS-CoV-2 variants (TCRdb year 2021). Regarding the research as a whole: Donors in the vaccine arm were drawn from COV1001, a multicentre, randomized, double-blind, placebo-controlled phase I-IIa trial testing Ad26.COV2.S in healthy adults. Ad26.COV2.S was given intramuscularly at 5x10^10 or 1x10^11 viral particles, as a single shot or as two shots 56 days apart. The specificity and breadth of SARS-CoV-2-reactive T cell receptors after Ad26.COV2.S vaccination were assessed by TCRbeta repertoire sequencing. A total of around 32 samples were included in the TCR-sequenced set, comprising 19 Ad26.COV2.S vaccine recipients, 5 placebo recipients and 8 SARS-CoV-2 convalescent individuals. Trial participants were randomized into five groups of five, in which low-dose or high-dose Ad26.COV2.S was given once or twice, or placebo was given on both occasions. Investigators did not know the trial group allocation while performing experiments and assessing outcomes.

Study-level results and caveats: Compared with placebo recipients, Ad26.COV2.S recipients showed higher spike-specific TCR breadth (P = 0.0014). According to the authors, total T cell responses may have been underestimated by the TCR breadth and depth analyses. Comparing responses between vaccine doses or regimens was not something the study was powered to do. Vaccine and placebo recipients had similar non-spike TCR breadth, a finding consistent with the vaccine containing only spike. Substantial breadth of spike-specific CD8+ and CD4+ T cell responses was reported after vaccination.

With regard to this clone: This receptor's antigen is unknown. Per-nucleotide qualities are absent, and no much larger clonotype sits a single base away.

In light of the paper, this sample's treatment or condition label describes: roughly 19 received Ad26.COV2.S at low or high dose, single or two shots; roughly 5 received placebo; per-sample allocation not given. Repertoires of vaccine and placebo recipients were sequenced from samples taken on day 63 after the first injection. In Cohort 1b, roughly 25 adults aged 18-55 years were enrolled at a single site in Boston, USA, between 29 July and 7 August 2020. As a vaccine, Ad26.COV2.S was a replication-incompetent adenovirus type 26 vector that expressed a prefusion-stabilized SARS-CoV-2 spike protein derived from the original Wuhan strain. TCRbeta CDR3 regions were sequenced with the immunoSEQ Assay. After extraction, genomic DNA underwent amplification by bias-controlled multiplex PCR, followed by high-throughput sequencing. Concerning the study's data processing: Collapsing and filtering of sequences were performed to quantify the absolute abundance of each unique TCRbeta CDR3 region. T cell fraction was estimated by normalization of TCRbeta template counts to usable DNA, with usable DNA being measured through amplification of reference genes present in all nucleated cells. Repertoire TCRs were annotated as SARS-CoV-2-specific when V gene, CDR3 amino acid sequence and J gene were exactly matched to a known reactive TCR set. The reference SARS-CoV-2 TCR set was obtained from MIRA and was filtered for enrichment in COVID-19-positive ImmuneCODE repertoires, whereby public or cross-reactive TCRs were removed. Based on the MIRA antigens, annotated TCRs were further analysed at the level of specific ORF or position within ORF. Depth was the summed frequency of annotated unique rearrangements, while breadth was defined as annotated unique rearrangements over total unique productive rearrangements. Two-sided Wilcoxon rank-sum tests were used to compare TCR breadth between groups. TCRdb limited this immuneACCESS table to in-frame rearrangements with V and J called. A share of clones is missing; checked studies link under half to unresolved V genes, and the rest is unexplained. V and J calls and clone size are those listed in that table; D and trimming were worked out from the DNA. In this sample the table shows under 600,000 clones, about 88% of which occur a single time. About 1.7% of the sample belongs to the ten largest clones.

Source: peripheral blood, taken in a trial of Ad26.COV2.S vaccine versus placebo. The sequence was collected from a person between 18 and 65 years old who received the Ad26.COV2.S COVID-19 vaccine or a placebo.

The CDR3 is CASTRQLPTEAFF. The nucleotides read TGTGCCAGCACACGACAGTTACCCACTGAAGCTTTCTTT. The rearrangement combines TRBV5-5 with TRBJ1-1; D gene: possibly TRBD1, on 5 matching bases. Per the germline V gene (reference sequence), SGHKS is the CDR1 and YYEKEE is the CDR2. V sheds 6 bases and J sheds 4 bases, leaving 13 bases between their ends. Inclusive of the bounding cysteine and phenylalanine, the CDR3 is 13 residues long. CDR3 DNA is the only sequence kept; it has 39 bases, read in frame from the first base.